The 26 T cell receptor beta chains presented below share a single source sample, sequenced in a study of T cell responses to AZD1222 COVID-19 vaccine. The assay was immunoSEQ multiplex PCR, and TCRdb's table has in-frame clones only and misses some. The repertoire includes about 110,000 clones, about 90% of them detected once, and about 4% sits in the top ten. Sequenced here: peripheral blood, sampled 28 days after the second AZD1222 dose. The receptors derive from an adult who received the AZD1222 COVID-19 vaccine.

This chain connects TRBV5-4 to TRBJ1-3, with D hard to call. The V and J ends lost 2 bases and 6 bases respectively, with 9 bases between them. Germline CDR1 and CDR2: SGHNT and YYREEE (reference sequence). The CDR3 is 13 residues long. The CDR3 protein is CASSFPGVNTIYF. The CDR3 DNA follows: TGTGCCAGCAGCTTCCCCGGAGTAAACACCATATATTTT. Drawing the rest from reference TRBV5-4 and TRBJ1-3, the complete variable domain is ETGVTQSPTHLIKTRGQQVTLRCSSQSGHNTVSWYQQALGQGPQFIFQYYREEENGRGNFPPRFSGLQFPNYSSELNVNALELDDSALYLCASSFPGVNTIYFGEGSWLTVV.

This clone was seen repeatedly, ten times or more. The chain joins TRBV30 to TRBJ1-1; 8 nucleotides match TRBD1. CDR1 is GTSNPN and CDR2 is SVGIG in the germline V gene (reference sequence). CDR3 length: 16 residues. J lost 2 bases, V lost 6 bases, and 14 bases had no gene match. CDR3 residues: CACPPGQDPQNTEAFF. The CDR3 nucleotides read TGTGCCTGCCCTCCGGGACAGGATCCACAAAACACTGAAGCTTTCTTT.

The chain employs TRBV10-3 and TRBJ1-4, with D perhaps TRBD1 (5 bases). The germline CDR1 and CDR2 sequences are ENHRY and SYGVKD. The length of the CDR3 is 13 residues. The V end lost 11 bases, the J end lost 5 bases, and 15 bases lay between the germline ends. CDR3 sequence reads: CAARGVGNEKLFF. The CDR3 DNA is TGTGCCGCCCGGGGGGTGGGGAATGAAAAACTGTTTTTT.

This sequence joins TRBV7-9 and TRBJ1-2; tentatively, D is TRBD1 (6 bases). This CDR3 is 14 amino acids long. The germline V gene has CDR1 SEHNR and CDR2 FQNEAQ (reference sequence). The germline V and J ends were trimmed by 7 bases and 5 bases, with 17 bases remaining between them. The CDR3 is CASKSGGAGYGYTF. For the CDR3, the DNA is TGTGCCAGCAAGAGTGGGGGCGCAGGTTATGGCTACACCTTC. Together with reference TRBV7-9 and TRBJ1-2, the CDR3 gives the full variable domain: DTGVSQNPRHKITKRGQNVTFRCDPISEHNRLYWYRQTLGQGPEFLTYFQNEAQLEKSRLLSDRFSAERPKGSFSTLEIQRTEQGDSAMYLCASKSGGAGYGYTFGSGTRLTVV.

The rearrangement uses TRBV6-5 and TRBJ2-2; 8 bases agree with TRBD2. This CDR3 contains 15 residues. Germline trimming cut 8 bases from V and 4 bases from J; bases unmatched to any gene: 9. Germline CDR1 and CDR2: MNHEY and SVGAGI. CDR3 protein: CASQEAGGATGELFF. The DNA of the CDR3 is TGTGCCAGCCAAGAAGCCGGGGGGGCCACCGGGGAGCTGTTTTTT.

The V gene is TRBV4-3, the J gene TRBJ2-5, with D unclear. This CDR3 has 13 amino acids. Trimming left V 0 bases short and J 4 bases short, with 6 bases between. Germline values: CDR1 LGHNA, CDR2 YSLEER. The CDR3 nucleotides read TGCGCCAGCAGCCAAGAATCCGGAGAGACCCAGTACTTC. This gives the protein CASSQESGETQYF.

The rearrangement links TRBV4-1 to TRBJ1-2; no clear D. V dropped 0 bases and J dropped 7 bases, with 18 bases sitting between them. The V gene's germline CDR1 is MGHRA and CDR2 YSYEKL. CDR3 length equals 16 residues. The CDR3 nucleotides are TGCGCCAGCAGCCAAGACTCCGACGGGAGCGGCGGTGGCTACACCTTC. Translating gives CASSQDSDGSGGGYTF.

This clone was recorded once. The rearrangement uses TRBV20-1 and TRBJ1-2; D is uncertain. CDR3 length: 11 amino acids. V was trimmed by 0 bases and J by 9 bases, leaving 8 bases between them. CDR1 and CDR2 from the germline V gene are DFQATT and SNEGSKA (reference sequence). The CDR3, as DNA: TGCAGTGCTAGAGATACCGGGAGCTACACCTTC. Its protein is CSARDTGSYTF.

As for this clone: An end of the junction does not agree with germline; a read error may underlie this. The gene calls are TRBV7-3 and TRBJ2-1; D not certain. There are 14 residues in the CDR3. Germline values: CDR1 SGHTA, CDR2 FQGTGA. The CDR3 DNA reads TGTGCCAGCAGCCTACTCCCCGAAGTTGGCGGACGAATCTTC. It yields the protein CASSLLPEVGGRIF.

CDR3 residues: CASSSGDREVGYTF. For the CDR3, the DNA is TGTGCCAGTAGTAGCGGGGACAGGGAAGTTGGCTACACCTTC. The rearrangement uses TRBV19 and TRBJ1-2; 9 nucleotides align to TRBD1. The CDR3 contains 14 residues. V shed 4 bases and J 7 bases; nucleotides not matched to a gene: 7. Germline V gene sequence: CDR1 LNHDA, CDR2 SQIVND (reference sequence). Complete variable domain (other parts from reference TRBV19 and TRBJ1-2): DGGITQSPKYLFRKEGQNVTLSCEQNLNHDAMYWYRQDPGQGLRLIYYSQIVNDFQKGDIAEGYSVSREKKESFPLTVTSAQKNPTAFYLCASSSGDREVGYTFGSGTRLTVV.

The rearrangement links TRBV7-9 to TRBJ1-4, with no clear D. The germline V and J ends were trimmed by 2 bases and 0 bases, with 10 bases remaining between them. Germline lookup yields CDR1 SEHNR and CDR2 FQNEAQ (reference sequence). The CDR3 extends over 16 amino acids. Here the CDR3 reads CASSLFLGATNEKLFF. Here the CDR3 DNA reads TGTGCCAGCAGCTTATTTCTGGGCGCAACTAATGAAAAACTGTTTTTT. Full variable domain (rest looked up from reference TRBV7-9 and TRBJ1-4): DTGVSQNPRHKITKRGQNVTFRCDPISEHNRLYWYRQTLGQGPEFLTYFQNEAQLEKSRLLSDRFSAERPKGSFSTLEIQRTEQGDSAMYLCASSLFLGATNEKLFFGSGTQLSVL.

This clone was recorded only once. This rearrangement joins TRBV9 to TRBJ2-7; TRBD2 matches at 8 bases. The trim removed 3 bases at V and 5 bases at J, leaving 7 bases unmatched. The CDR3 consists of 14 residues. Germline-derived CDR1 and CDR2 are SGDLS and YYNGEE. CDR3 DNA sequence: TGTGCCAGCAGCGCCAGCGGGGGCCCTGACGAGCAGTACTTC. Translating gives CASSASGGPDEQYF.

The chain uses TRBV15 and TRBJ1-5; possible D gene TRBD1, 6 bases. The CDR3 is 16 residues long. CDR1 LNHNV and CDR2 YYDKDF come from the germline V gene (reference sequence). The V end lost 3 bases, the J end lost 4 bases, and 16 bases lay between the germline ends. CDR3 sequence: CATSSALTGPNQPQHF. In DNA, the CDR3 is TGTGCCACCAGCAGTGCACTTACAGGGCCAAATCAGCCCCAGCATTTT.

This clone appeared a single time. This chain uses TRBV5-1 with TRBJ1-1; the match to TRBD1 covers 8 bases. The CDR3 spans 16 residues. V was clipped by 3 bases and J by 0 bases; unmatched bases: 7. From germline, CDR1 is SGHRS and CDR2 YFSETQ. The DNA of the CDR3 is TGCGCCAGCAGCTCCCCGACAGGGGCCCTGAACACTGAAGCTTTCTTT. Its translation: CASSSPTGALNTEAFF. Supplemented by reference TRBV5-1 and TRBJ1-1, the full variable domain reads KAGVTQTPRYLIKTRGQQVTLSCSPISGHRSVSWYQQTPGQGLQFLFEYFSETQRNKGNFPGRFSGRQFSNSRSEMNVSTLELGDSALYLCASSSPTGALNTEAFFGQGTRLTVV.

The chain employs TRBV20-1 and TRBJ2-1; TRBD2 agrees at 10 bases. Germline V lookup: CDR1 DFQATT, CDR2 SNEGSKA (reference sequence). V trimming: 6 bases; J trimming: 15 bases; junction bases outside the gene matches: 8. The CDR3 spans 11 residues. This CDR3 is CSAKLAGRWFF. DNA for the CDR3: TGCAGTGCGAAACTAGCGGGACGCTGGTTCTTC.

V is TRBV3-1 (or the pseudogene TRBV3-2) and J is TRBJ2-3; TRBD2 agrees at 7 bases. The CDR3 covers 15 residues. V lost 4 bases, J lost 1 base, and 5 bases stayed unmatched. Germline CDR1 LGHDT, CDR2 YNNKEL (reference sequence). The CDR3 DNA is TGTGCCAGCAGCCCGTTAGCGGGTCGCACAGATACGCAGTATTTT. It encodes CASSPLAGRTDTQYF.

V usage is TRBV6-2 or TRBV6-3 and J usage is TRBJ2-3; tentatively, D is TRBD2 (7 bases). This CDR3 contains 14 residues. The germline V gene has CDR1 MNHEY and CDR2 SVGEGT. The V end lost 2 bases, the J end lost 6 bases, and 12 bases lay between the germline ends. Here the CDR3 DNA reads TGTGCCAGCAGTTACAGTGGGGGGGCGGATACGCAGTATTTT. It yields the protein CASSYSGGADTQYF.

The chain has TRBV12-5 and TRBJ2-7; D may be TRBD1 (5 bases). This CDR3 comprises 16 residues. Germline V gives CDR1 LGHNT, CDR2 FRNRAP. The V end was cut by 6 bases, the J end by 1 base, with 19 bases between. CDR3 amino acids: CASGPGPQGFSYEQYF. The CDR3 DNA is TGTGCTAGTGGCCCCGGGCCTCAGGGTTTTTCCTACGAGCAGTACTTC.

The V call is TRBV4-1, the J call TRBJ1-1, with a possible D match to TRBD1 (6 bases). CDR1 MGHRA and CDR2 YSYEKL come from the germline V gene. This CDR3 has 16 residues. Trimming took off 0 bases at V and 1 base at J, with 12 bases between the two ends. For the CDR3, the DNA is TGCGCCAGCAGCCAAGATCTGGGCAGGGGGAACACTGAAGCTTTCTTT. Encoded protein: CASSQDLGRGNTEAFF.

Only one count was recorded for this clone. For the CDR3, the DNA is TGTGCCAGCAGCCAAAGGGGGAATGAGCAGTTCTTC. This codes for CASSQRGNEQFF. This chain joins TRBV14 and TRBJ2-1; TRBD1 is a possible D gene (6 bases). The CDR3 is 12 amino acids. Germline V CDR1 and CDR2: SGHDN, FVKESK. Trimming shortened V by 2 bases and J by 7 bases, and 6 bases separated the two germline ends.

The genes are TRBV11-2 and TRBJ2-5, with D uncertain. The length of the CDR3 is 16 residues. Germline V gene lookup returns CDR1 SGHAT and CDR2 FQNNGV. The V and J ends lost 1 base and 1 base respectively, with 13 bases between them. In nucleotides, the CDR3 is TGTGCCAGCAGCTTAGTTGGGCAGTCCGGCCAAGAGACCCAGTACTTC. Its translation is CASSLVGQSGQETQYF.

The gene calls are TRBV27 and TRBJ1-2; D unclear. V gave up 0 bases and J gave up 4 bases, with 18 bases separating them. The CDR3 is 17 amino acids. CDR1 MNHEY and CDR2 SMNVEV come from the germline V gene (reference sequence). CDR3: CASSLSVQLTSPYGYTF. The DNA for the CDR3 is TGTGCCAGCAGTTTATCGGTTCAACTGACCTCACCCTATGGCTACACCTTC.

This chain joins TRBV30 and TRBJ2-3; 8 bases match TRBD1. J gave up 0 bases and V 2 bases, and 1 base lay outside the gene matches. This CDR3 has 14 amino acids. Germline CDR1 reads GTSNPN; CDR2 reads SVGIG (reference sequence). The chain's CDR3 is CAWSWTGSTDTQYF. CDR3 nucleotides: TGTGCCTGGAGTTGGACAGGGAGCACAGATACGCAGTATTTT.

Worth noting for this clone: The junction departs from the called germline gene at one end, perhaps through a read error. The chain has TRBV30 and TRBJ2-3; 14 nucleotides align to TRBD2. Germline V CDR1 and CDR2: GTSNPN, SVGIG (reference sequence). The length of the CDR3 is 11 residues. The CDR3 region has the DNA TGTGCGAGTCGGACTAGCGGGGGGAAGTCTTTT. It codes for CASRTSGGKSF.

This chain connects TRBV9 to TRBJ1-6; perhaps TRBD1 as D (5 bases). Germline CDR1 SGDLS, CDR2 YYNGEE. There are 15 residues in the CDR3. V shed 0 bases and J shed 8 bases, with 12 bases lying between them. The CDR3 DNA reads TGTGCCAGCAGCGTAGGTGGGGCTACGGATTCACCCCTCCACTTT. As protein: CASSVGGATDSPLHF.

The chain joins TRBV28 to TRBJ2-7; D possibly corresponds to TRBD2 (6 bases). The ends were cut back, 7 bases at V and 3 bases at J, with 22 bases in the middle. Germline V gene lookup returns CDR1 MDHEN and CDR2 SYDVKM. The CDR3 contains 16 residues. The CDR3 is CASTSEGRVKDYEQYF. CDR3 in DNA: TGTGCCAGCACCTCGGAGGGGCGGGTCAAAGACTACGAGCAGTACTTC. Full variable domain (remainder filled in from reference TRBV28 and TRBJ2-7): DVKVTQSSRYLVKRTGEKVFLECVQDMDHENMFWYRQDPGLGLRLIYFSYDVKMKEKGDIPEGYSVSREKKERFSLILESASTNQTSMYLCASTSEGRVKDYEQYFGPGTRLTVT.